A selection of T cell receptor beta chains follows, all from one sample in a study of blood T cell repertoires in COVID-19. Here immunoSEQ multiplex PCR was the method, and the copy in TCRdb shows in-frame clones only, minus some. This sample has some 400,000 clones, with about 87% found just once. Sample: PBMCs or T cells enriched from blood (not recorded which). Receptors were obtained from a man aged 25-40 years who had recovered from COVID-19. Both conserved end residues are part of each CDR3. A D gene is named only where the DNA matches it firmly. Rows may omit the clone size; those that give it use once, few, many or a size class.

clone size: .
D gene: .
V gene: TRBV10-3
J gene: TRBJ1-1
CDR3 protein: CAIRITGEAFF
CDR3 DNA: TGTGCCATCAGGATAACAGGGGAAGCTTTCTTT

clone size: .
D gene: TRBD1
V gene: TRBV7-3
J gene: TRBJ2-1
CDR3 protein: CASSPGWGQGGDEQFF
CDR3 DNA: TGTGCCAGCAGCCCCGGATGGGGACAGGGGGGCGATGAGCAGTTCTTC

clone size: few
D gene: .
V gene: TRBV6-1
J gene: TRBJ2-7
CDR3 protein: CASSEFGGSTTYEQYF
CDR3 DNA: TGTGCCAGCAGTGAATTTGGGGGGAGTACTACCTACGAGCAGTACTTC

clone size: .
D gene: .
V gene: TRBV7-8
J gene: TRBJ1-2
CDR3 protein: CASSQNRAYGYTF
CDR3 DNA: TGTGCCAGCAGCCAAAACAGAGCCTATGGCTACACCTTC

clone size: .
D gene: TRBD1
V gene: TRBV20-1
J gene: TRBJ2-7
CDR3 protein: CSATDRDEQYF
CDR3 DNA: TGCAGTGCAACGGACAGGGACGAGCAGTACTTC

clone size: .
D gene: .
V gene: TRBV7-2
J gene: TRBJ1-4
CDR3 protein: CASSPRAGNNEKLFF
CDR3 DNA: TGTGCCAGCAGCCCCAGGGCGGGAAATAATGAAAAACTGTTTTTT

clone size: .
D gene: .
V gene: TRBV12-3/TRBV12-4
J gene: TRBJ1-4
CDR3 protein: CASSYSEKLFF
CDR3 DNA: TGTGCCAGCAGTTACAGTGAAAAACTGTTTTTT

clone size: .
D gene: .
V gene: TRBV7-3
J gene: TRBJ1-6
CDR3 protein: CASSSYNSPLHF
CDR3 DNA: TGTGCCAGCAGCTCATATAATTCACCCCTCCACTTT

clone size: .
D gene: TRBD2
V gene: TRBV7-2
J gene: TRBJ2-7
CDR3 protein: CASSLSGGDYEQYF
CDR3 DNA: TGTGCCAGCAGCCTTAGCGGGGGGGACTACGAGCAGTACTTC

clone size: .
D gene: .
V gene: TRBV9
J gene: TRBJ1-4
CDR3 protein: CASSVEGTGLGEKLFF
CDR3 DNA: TGTGCCAGCAGCGTAGAGGGCACAGGGTTGGGTGAAAAACTGTTTTTT

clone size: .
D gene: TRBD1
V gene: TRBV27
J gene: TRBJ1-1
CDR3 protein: CASSLGTATEAFF
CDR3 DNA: TGTGCCAGCAGTTTAGGGACAGCCACTGAAGCTTTCTTT

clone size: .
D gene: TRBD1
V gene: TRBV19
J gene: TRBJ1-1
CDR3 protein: CASSITGVNTEAFF
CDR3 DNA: TGTGCCAGTAGTATAACAGGGGTGAACACTGAAGCTTTCTTT

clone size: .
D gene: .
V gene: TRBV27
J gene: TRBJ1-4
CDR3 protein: CASSSGGDGEKLFF
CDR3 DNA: TGTGCCAGCAGTTCGGGAGGGGACGGGGAAAAACTGTTTTTT

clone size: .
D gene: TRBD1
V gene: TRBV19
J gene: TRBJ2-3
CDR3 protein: CASSPGTDTDTQYF
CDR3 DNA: TGTGCCAGTAGTCCTGGGACAGACACAGATACGCAGTATTTT

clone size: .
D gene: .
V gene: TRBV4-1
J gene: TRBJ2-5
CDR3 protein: CASSHGEGGRETQYF
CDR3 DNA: TGCGCCAGCAGCCATGGGGAGGGGGGTCGAGAGACCCAGTACTTC

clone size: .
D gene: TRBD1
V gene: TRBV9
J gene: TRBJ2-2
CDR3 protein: CASSVAAGGNTGELFF
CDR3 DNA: TGTGCCAGCAGCGTAGCGGCAGGGGGCAACACCGGGGAGCTGTTTTTT

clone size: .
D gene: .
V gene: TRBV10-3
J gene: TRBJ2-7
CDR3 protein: CAIGRDSYEQYF
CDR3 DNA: TGTGCCATCGGACGGGACTCCTACGAGCAGTACTTC

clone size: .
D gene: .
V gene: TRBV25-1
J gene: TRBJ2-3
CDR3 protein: CASSEAETGFAQYF
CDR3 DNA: TGTGCCAGCAGTGAAGCAGAGACAGGTTTTGCGCAGTATTTT

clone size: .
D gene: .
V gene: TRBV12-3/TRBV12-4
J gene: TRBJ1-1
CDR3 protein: CASSLRFTEAFF
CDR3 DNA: TGTGCCAGCAGTTTGAGGTTCACTGAAGCTTTCTTT

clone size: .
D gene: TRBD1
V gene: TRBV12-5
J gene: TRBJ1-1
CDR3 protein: CASVSGTGKLEAFF
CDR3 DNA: TGTGCTAGTGTCTCCGGGACAGGCAAACTAGAAGCTTTCTTT

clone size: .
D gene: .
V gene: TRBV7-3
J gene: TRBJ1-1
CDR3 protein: CASRGGRGAFF
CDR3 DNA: TGTGCCAGCAGAGGTGGCAGGGGTGCTTTCTTT

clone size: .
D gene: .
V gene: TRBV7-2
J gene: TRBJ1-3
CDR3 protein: CASSLVAFSGNTIYF
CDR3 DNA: TGTGCCAGCAGCTTAGTAGCTTTCTCTGGAAACACCATATATTTT

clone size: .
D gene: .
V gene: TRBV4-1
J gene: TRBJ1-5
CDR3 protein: CASSHHGQLSNQPQHF
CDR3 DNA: TGCGCCAGCAGCCACCATGGACAGCTTAGCAATCAGCCCCAGCATTTT

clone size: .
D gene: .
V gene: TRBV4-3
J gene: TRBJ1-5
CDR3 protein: CASSQSFNSNQPQHF
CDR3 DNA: TGCGCCAGCAGCCAAAGCTTTAATAGCAATCAGCCCCAGCATTTT

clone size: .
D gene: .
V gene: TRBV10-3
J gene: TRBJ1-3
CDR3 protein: CATKASDYTIYF
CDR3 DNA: TGTGCCACCAAAGCCTCCGATTACACCATATATTTT

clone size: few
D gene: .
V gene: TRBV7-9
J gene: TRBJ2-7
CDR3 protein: CASSFPQSYEQYF
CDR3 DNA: TGTGCCAGCAGCTTCCCCCAATCCTACGAGCAGTACTTC

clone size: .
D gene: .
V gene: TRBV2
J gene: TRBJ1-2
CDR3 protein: CASSLLVKKGYTF
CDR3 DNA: TGTGCCAGCAGTTTACTCGTCAAGAAGGGCTACACCTTC

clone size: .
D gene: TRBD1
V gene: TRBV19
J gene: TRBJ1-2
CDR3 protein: CATKDSGGRYGYTF
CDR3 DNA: TGTGCCACGAAGGATTCAGGGGGCCGATATGGCTACACCTTC

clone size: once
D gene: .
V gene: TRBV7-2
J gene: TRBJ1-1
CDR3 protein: CASSLRGTLNTEAFF
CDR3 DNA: TGTGCCAGCAGCTTACGGGGGACCCTGAACACTGAAGCTTTCTTT

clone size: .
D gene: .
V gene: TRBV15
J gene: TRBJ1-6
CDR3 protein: CATSRGRTGGTASYNSPLHF
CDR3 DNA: TGTGCCACCAGCAGAGGCAGGACGGGGGGGACTGCCTCCTATAATTCACCCCTCCACTTT

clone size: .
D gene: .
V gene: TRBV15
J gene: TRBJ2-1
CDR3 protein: CATSRAGNEQFF
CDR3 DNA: TGTGCCACCAGCAGAGCAGGGAATGAGCAGTTCTTC

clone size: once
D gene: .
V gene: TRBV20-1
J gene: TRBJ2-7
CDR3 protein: CSASSQAAYEQYF
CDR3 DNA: TGCAGTGCTAGTAGCCAGGCAGCCTACGAGCAGTACTTC

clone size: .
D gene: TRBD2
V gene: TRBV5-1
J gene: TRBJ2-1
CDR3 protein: CASSLGYSGGKIDEQFF
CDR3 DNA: TGCGCCAGCAGCTTGGGTTATAGCGGGGGGAAAATCGATGAGCAGTTCTTC

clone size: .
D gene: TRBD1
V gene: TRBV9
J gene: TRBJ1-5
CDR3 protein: CASSVEGAINQPQHF
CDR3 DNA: TGTGCCAGCAGCGTAGAGGGGGCAATCAATCAGCCCCAGCATTTT

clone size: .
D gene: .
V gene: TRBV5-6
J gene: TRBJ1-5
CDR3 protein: CASSLGGGDQPQHF
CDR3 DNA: TGTGCCAGCAGCCTCGGCGGGGGGGATCAGCCCCAGCATTTT

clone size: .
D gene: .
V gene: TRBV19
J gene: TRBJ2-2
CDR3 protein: CASIRGLGTGELFF
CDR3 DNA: TGTGCCAGTATAAGGGGCCTAGGCACCGGGGAGCTGTTTTTT

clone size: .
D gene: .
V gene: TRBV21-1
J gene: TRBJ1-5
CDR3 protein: CASRTDRGRDQPQHF
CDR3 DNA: TGTGCCAGCAGAACTGACAGGGGAAGGGATCAGCCCCAGCATTTT

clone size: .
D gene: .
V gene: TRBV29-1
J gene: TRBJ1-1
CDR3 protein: CSVEGRDSKAFF
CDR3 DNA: TGCAGCGTTGAAGGCCGGGACTCTAAGGCTTTCTTT

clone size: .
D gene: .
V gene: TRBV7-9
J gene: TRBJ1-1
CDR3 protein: CASTLTGENTEAFF
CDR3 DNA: TGTGCCAGCACCTTGACCGGGGAGAACACTGAAGCTTTCTTT

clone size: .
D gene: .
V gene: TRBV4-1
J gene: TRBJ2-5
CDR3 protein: CASSQGPHRHKETQYF
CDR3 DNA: TGCGCCAGCAGCCAAGGTCCACATCGACACAAAGAGACCCAGTACTTC